A selection of T cell receptor beta chains follows, all from one sample in a study of identical twins. A single record per CDR3 protein comes from TCRdb applying MiXCR to the 5' RACE reads. The sample lists around 280,000 distinct CDR3 sequences, around 8.8% occurring once. The same data also contributed to another study, on yellow fever vaccine responses in identical twins.

The sequenced material came from memory (CD45RO+) T cells sorted from blood. The receptors were sampled from a woman between 18 and 29 years old in good health. Both conserved end residues are part of each CDR3. The D gene is left open where the match is weak. Clone size is stated in some rows and not others, as once, few, many or a class when expanded.

D gene: TRBD2
J gene: TRBJ2-2
clone size: few
V gene: TRBV20-1
CDR3 DNA: TGCAGTGCTAGAACTAGCGGAGCGAACACCGGGGAGCTGTTTTTT
CDR3 protein: CSARTSGANTGELFF

D gene: -
J gene: TRBJ1-5
clone size: many
V gene: TRBV28
CDR3 DNA: TGTGCCAGCCTGGGCTTTGGGGGGGAGAATCAGCCCCAGCATTTT
CDR3 protein: CASLGFGGENQPQHF

D gene: -
J gene: TRBJ1-1
clone size: many
V gene: TRBV5-1
CDR3 DNA: TGCGCCAGCAGCTTCCGGGGGATGAACACTGAAGCTTTCTTT
CDR3 protein: CASSFRGMNTEAFF

D gene: -
J gene: TRBJ2-5
clone size: -
V gene: TRBV2
CDR3 DNA: TGTGCCAGCAGTGTGCAGGCGGAGACCCAGTACTTC
CDR3 protein: CASSVQAETQYF

D gene: TRBD2
J gene: TRBJ2-5
clone size: few
V gene: TRBV14
CDR3 DNA: TGTGCCAGCAGCCAAGCACTAGCGGGTCGGGAGACCCAGTACTTC
CDR3 protein: CASSQALAGRETQYF

D gene: TRBD1
J gene: TRBJ1-2
clone size: -
V gene: TRBV20-1
CDR3 DNA: TGCAGTGCTAGAGCCTTGACCGGGACAGGGGATCTTGGCTACACCTTC
CDR3 protein: CSARALTGTGDLGYTF

D gene: TRBD1
J gene: TRBJ1-5
clone size: -
V gene: TRBV25-1
CDR3 DNA: TGTGCCAGCGGAGAGGGAGGACAGGGTCAGCCCCAGCATTTT
CDR3 protein: CASGEGGQGQPQHF

D gene: -
J gene: TRBJ2-4
clone size: -
V gene: TRBV10-3
CDR3 DNA: TGTGCCATCAGTGACAGGGACGGGGCCAAAAACATTCAGTACTTC
CDR3 protein: CAISDRDGAKNIQYF

D gene: -
J gene: TRBJ1-1
clone size: many
V gene: TRBV2
CDR3 DNA: TGTGCCAGCAGGGGGGACACCTTGAACACTGAAGCTTTCTTT
CDR3 protein: CASRGDTLNTEAFF

D gene: -
J gene: TRBJ1-4
clone size: many
V gene: TRBV12-3/TRBV12-4
CDR3 DNA: TGTGCCAGCAGTTTAGTCACGGGGGGTGAAAAACTGTTTTTT
CDR3 protein: CASSLVTGGEKLFF

D gene: TRBD2
J gene: TRBJ2-7
clone size: many
V gene: TRBV19
CDR3 DNA: TGTGCCAGTAGCCATAGGAGGGAGGGTCCAAACGAGCAGTACTTC
CDR3 protein: CASSHRREGPNEQYF

D gene: -
J gene: TRBJ1-2
clone size: few
V gene: TRBV10-3
CDR3 DNA: TGTGCCATCAGTGAGGTCCCCGGGATCGGCTACACCTTC
CDR3 protein: CAISEVPGIGYTF

D gene: -
J gene: TRBJ2-2
clone size: many
V gene: TRBV12-3/TRBV12-4
CDR3 DNA: TGTGCCAGCAGTTTTTTAGCGGCCACCGGGGAGCTGTTTTTT
CDR3 protein: CASSFLAATGELFF

D gene: TRBD1
J gene: TRBJ1-3
clone size: many
V gene: TRBV7-2
CDR3 DNA: TGTGCCAGCAGCTTAGAGACAGGGGCTGGAAACACCATATATTTT
CDR3 protein: CASSLETGAGNTIYF

D gene: -
J gene: TRBJ2-2
clone size: -
V gene: TRBV12-5
CDR3 DNA: TGTGCTAGTGGCGACAGGGGGGAGCTGTTTTTT
CDR3 protein: CASGDRGELFF

D gene: -
J gene: TRBJ1-6
clone size: many
V gene: TRBV6-5
CDR3 DNA: TGTGCCAGCAGTTACGGGAGGGACTATAATTCACCCCTCCACTTT
CDR3 protein: CASSYGRDYNSPLHF

D gene: -
J gene: TRBJ2-2
clone size: many
V gene: TRBV4-2
CDR3 DNA: TGTGCCAGCAGCCAAGATAGCGGCAGGGCGGCCGGGGAGCTGTTTTTT
CDR3 protein: CASSQDSGRAAGELFF

D gene: TRBD2
J gene: TRBJ2-7
clone size: -
V gene: TRBV3-1
CDR3 DNA: TGTGCCAGCAGCCAGGATAGCGGGGGACTCTACGAGCAGTACTTC
CDR3 protein: CASSQDSGGLYEQYF

D gene: -
J gene: TRBJ2-7
clone size: many
V gene: TRBV10-3
CDR3 DNA: TGTGCCATCAGTGAGTCGATCTTTCGAGGGCCGAGGATGGAGCAGTACTTC
CDR3 protein: CAISESIFRGPRMEQYF

D gene: TRBD2
J gene: TRBJ2-1
clone size: few
V gene: TRBV27
CDR3 DNA: TGTGCCAGCAGTTTCGTGGGAGGGCGTCGGAATGAGCAGTTCTTC
CDR3 protein: CASSFVGGRRNEQFF

D gene: TRBD2
J gene: TRBJ2-1
clone size: few
V gene: TRBV5-1
CDR3 DNA: TGCGCCAGCAGCTTGGTGTTAGCGGGAGCTCTCGGGGAGCAGTTCTTC
CDR3 protein: CASSLVLAGALGEQFF

D gene: -
J gene: TRBJ2-3
clone size: -
V gene: TRBV11-2
CDR3 DNA: TGTGCCAGCAGCCCCGTGGGGGGGCTAAGCACAGATACGCAGTATTTT
CDR3 protein: CASSPVGGLSTDTQYF

D gene: -
J gene: TRBJ1-3
clone size: many
V gene: TRBV29-1
CDR3 DNA: TGCAGCGTTGAAGCCCGTGGAAACACCATATATTTT
CDR3 protein: CSVEARGNTIYF

D gene: -
J gene: TRBJ1-6
clone size: few
V gene: TRBV3-1
CDR3 DNA: TGTGCCAGCAGCCCCACATCGAGTTCACCCCTCCACTTT
CDR3 protein: CASSPTSSSPLHF

D gene: -
J gene: TRBJ1-3
clone size: many
V gene: TRBV5-6
CDR3 DNA: TGTGCCAGCAGCTTCTTCCCAGAGGCTGGAAACACCATATATTTT
CDR3 protein: CASSFFPEAGNTIYF

D gene: TRBD2
J gene: TRBJ2-7
clone size: many
V gene: TRBV7-8
CDR3 DNA: TGTGCCAGCAGCTTAGAGGGACTAGGGTACGAGCAGTACTTC
CDR3 protein: CASSLEGLGYEQYF

D gene: TRBD2
J gene: TRBJ2-5
clone size: -
V gene: TRBV20-1
CDR3 DNA: TGCAGTGCTAGGGATAGCGGGGGGGCCGGAGAGACCCAGTACTTC
CDR3 protein: CSARDSGGAGETQYF

D gene: -
J gene: TRBJ2-5
clone size: few
V gene: TRBV20-1
CDR3 DNA: TGCAGTGCTAGCACCACCAGGCGAGAGACCCAGTACTTC
CDR3 protein: CSASTTRRETQYF

D gene: TRBD1
J gene: TRBJ1-5
clone size: few
V gene: TRBV18
CDR3 DNA: TGTGCCAGCTCACCGGACAGGGGGGGGCCCCAGCATTTT
CDR3 protein: CASSPDRGGPQHF

D gene: TRBD1
J gene: TRBJ2-1
clone size: -
V gene: TRBV7-8
CDR3 DNA: TGTGCCAGCAGCTCCGACAGGGGCTACTACAATGAGCAGTTCTTC
CDR3 protein: CASSSDRGYYNEQFF

D gene: -
J gene: TRBJ2-5
clone size: few
V gene: TRBV12-3/TRBV12-4
CDR3 DNA: TGTGCCAGCAGTCCTGGGACCCCGAGGGAGACCCAGTACTTC
CDR3 protein: CASSPGTPRETQYF

D gene: -
J gene: TRBJ2-5
clone size: many
V gene: TRBV29-1
CDR3 DNA: TGCAGCGTTGAACCCGGGACATCCATGGGGGTTTATGAGACCCAGTACTTC
CDR3 protein: CSVEPGTSMGVYETQYF

D gene: -
J gene: TRBJ2-3
clone size: few
V gene: TRBV20-1
CDR3 DNA: TGCAGTGCGCCCCGACCGGGACTTCGCACAGATACGCAGTATTTT
CDR3 protein: CSAPRPGLRTDTQYF

D gene: -
J gene: TRBJ2-1
clone size: many
V gene: TRBV2
CDR3 DNA: TGTGCCAGCAGTGAACGTGGATACAATGAGCAGTTCTTC
CDR3 protein: CASSERGYNEQFF

D gene: TRBD1
J gene: TRBJ1-5
clone size: -
V gene: TRBV28
CDR3 DNA: TGTGCCAGCAGTCTATTGGACAGGGGGCAGCATTTT
CDR3 protein: CASSLLDRGQHF

D gene: -
J gene: TRBJ2-3
clone size: many
V gene: TRBV5-6
CDR3 DNA: TGTGCCAGCAGCCCCCTTGGGGGCACAGATACGCAGTATTTT
CDR3 protein: CASSPLGGTDTQYF

D gene: TRBD2
J gene: TRBJ2-1
clone size: many
V gene: TRBV7-3
CDR3 DNA: TGTGCCAGCAGCTTAACGGGGGGACTAGCTTTCCATGAGCAGTTCTTC
CDR3 protein: CASSLTGGLAFHEQFF

D gene: TRBD2
J gene: TRBJ2-3
clone size: -
V gene: TRBV2
CDR3 DNA: TGTGCCAGCAGTGATTTGAGTAGCGGGGCCCTCGGTACGCAGTATTTT
CDR3 protein: CASSDLSSGALGTQYF

D gene: TRBD2
J gene: TRBJ2-2
clone size: many
V gene: TRBV18
CDR3 DNA: TGTGCCAGCTCGAGCAGCGGGAGTAACACCGGGGAGCTGTTTTTT
CDR3 protein: CASSSSGSNTGELFF

D gene: TRBD1
J gene: TRBJ2-7
clone size: few
V gene: TRBV28
CDR3 DNA: TGTGCCAGCAGACCGGGACAGGCTAATTACGAGCAGTACTTC
CDR3 protein: CASRPGQANYEQYF

D gene: -
J gene: TRBJ2-3
clone size: few
V gene: TRBV7-3
CDR3 DNA: TGTGCCAGCAGCTTAATGGTCACAGATACGCAGTATTTT
CDR3 protein: CASSLMVTDTQYF

D gene: -
J gene: TRBJ2-2
clone size: -
V gene: TRBV2
CDR3 DNA: TGTGCCAGCAGCGGTTCCGTCTACACCGGGGAGCTGTATTTT
CDR3 protein: CASSGSVYTGELYF

D gene: TRBD1
J gene: TRBJ2-5
clone size: -
V gene: TRBV29-1
CDR3 DNA: TGCAGCGCAGGGACAGGGGGTCAAGAGACCCAGTACTTC
CDR3 protein: CSAGTGGQETQYF

D gene: -
J gene: TRBJ1-1
clone size: many
V gene: TRBV12-3/TRBV12-4
CDR3 DNA: TGTGCCAGCAGATTTAAAGGGGGGGCTGGTGAAGCTTTCTTT
CDR3 protein: CASRFKGGAGEAFF

D gene: TRBD2
J gene: TRBJ2-1
clone size: -
V gene: TRBV6-4
CDR3 DNA: TGTGCCAGCAGTGAGGGACTAGAGAACAATGAGCAGTTCTTC
CDR3 protein: CASSEGLENNEQFF

D gene: -
J gene: TRBJ1-5
clone size: -
V gene: TRBV5-8
CDR3 DNA: TGTGCCAGCAGCTTGGCCAGGACGGCTCAGCATTTT
CDR3 protein: CASSLARTAQHF

D gene: TRBD1
J gene: TRBJ1-6
clone size: many
V gene: TRBV7-8
CDR3 DNA: TGTGCCAGCCGGGACAGGAACCTTCTTAATTCACCCCTCCACTTT
CDR3 protein: CASRDRNLLNSPLHF

D gene: TRBD2
J gene: TRBJ2-6
clone size: many
V gene: TRBV6-1
CDR3 DNA: TGTGCCAGCTCTTTAGCGGGGTCCTCTGGGGCCAACGTCCTGACTTTC
CDR3 protein: CASSLAGSSGANVLTF

D gene: -
J gene: TRBJ2-1
clone size: -
V gene: TRBV2
CDR3 DNA: TGTGCCAGCAGCGTAGCTTATGAGCAGTTCTTC
CDR3 protein: CASSVAYEQFF

D gene: -
J gene: TRBJ1-2
clone size: -
V gene: TRBV2
CDR3 DNA: TGTGCCAGCAAAGGACGGGTAGACTTAGGCTACACCTTC
CDR3 protein: CASKGRVDLGYTF

D gene: -
J gene: TRBJ2-7
clone size: -
V gene: TRBV15
CDR3 DNA: TGTGCCACCAGCCGGGCAGGATCCTACGAGCAGTACTTC
CDR3 protein: CATSRAGSYEQYF

D gene: TRBD2
J gene: TRBJ2-1
clone size: -
V gene: TRBV27
CDR3 DNA: TGTGCCAGCAGGTCCCTAGCGGGAATAGGGGAGCAGTTCTTC
CDR3 protein: CASRSLAGIGEQFF

D gene: TRBD1
J gene: TRBJ1-4
clone size: few
V gene: TRBV10-3
CDR3 DNA: TGTGCCATCAGTGAAAACAGGGGGCAAGGCCTGTTTTTT
CDR3 protein: CAISENRGQGLFF

D gene: TRBD2
J gene: TRBJ2-5
clone size: few
V gene: TRBV20-1
CDR3 DNA: TGCAGTGCTAGAGTGGGGGAGGGCAGGGAGACCCAGTACTTC
CDR3 protein: CSARVGEGRETQYF

D gene: -
J gene: TRBJ2-5
clone size: many
V gene: TRBV5-1
CDR3 DNA: TGCGCCAGCAGCTTGGGCTTCCAAGAGACCCAGTACTTC
CDR3 protein: CASSLGFQETQYF

D gene: -
J gene: TRBJ2-2
clone size: -
V gene: TRBV6-1
CDR3 DNA: TGTGCCAGCATTCCCCTGGCGAACACCGGGGAGCTGTTTTTT
CDR3 protein: CASIPLANTGELFF

D gene: -
J gene: TRBJ2-5
clone size: -
V gene: TRBV27
CDR3 DNA: TGTGCCAGCAGATGGGGGTCCCAAGAGACCCAGTACTTC
CDR3 protein: CASRWGSQETQYF